This T cell receptor (beta chain) was retrieved from a study of a mutant IDH1 vaccine in newly diagnosed glioma. Study background: Sex among treated patients split approximately 62% male, 37.5% female; mean age was roughly 40 years. Before enrollment, the patients had been treated with radiotherapy alone, temozolomide alone, or both together. Most of them had received both.

The method was immunoSEQ multiplex PCR; TCRdb's version includes in-frame clones alone and lacks a portion of them. The data contain about 28,000 clones, roughly 80% of them singletons. The time point denotes: week 23, last vaccination. Topical imiquimod was applied with each vaccine dose, which held 300 ug of mutant IDH1 20-mer peptide. In every donor, the tumor was a new WHO grade 3 or 4 IDH1-mutant, ATRX-lost astrocytoma. Study outcomes and limitations: Immune responses induced by vaccination arose in around 93% of the patients.

Trimming left V 8 bases short and J 3 bases short, with 19 bases between. This CDR3 has 15 residues. The germline V gene encodes CDR1 MNHEY and CDR2 SVGAGI. Points on this clone: Its cognate antigen is unknown.

The source was PBMCs, collected from a glioma patient whose treatment included an IDH1 peptide vaccine. The clonotype was recovered from a woman in her thirties with glioma. This sequence joins TRBV6-5 and TRBJ1-1, with TRBD1 as a possible D gene (6 bases). CDR3 in amino acids: CASSGIADRYTEAFF. CDR3 nucleotide sequence: TGTGCCAGCTCAGGGATCGCAGACAGGTACACTGAAGCTTTCTTT.